The 9 T cell receptor beta chains below all came from one sample that was sequenced in a study of shared clonotypes between healthy human individuals. The naive CD8 population came from CD45RO-negative cells selected for CCR7, without terminally differentiated effector memory CD45RA+ cells. Libraries were prepared by immunoSEQ multiplex PCR; TCRdb keeps only in-frame clonotypes and omits some of them. In the table there are roughly 2 million clones, over 85% of which are singletons. Sequences were obtained from naive CD8+ T cells sorted from blood. The source of these receptors is a man aged 18 to 30 in good health.

The chain couples TRBV6-1 to TRBJ2-1; 10 bases align to TRBD2. Germline V CDR1 and CDR2: MNHNS, SASEGT. The CDR3 runs to 14 residues. V lost 7 bases to trimming and J lost 3 bases; unmatched junction nucleotides: 3. CDR3 DNA sequence: TGTGCCAGCACAGGACTAGCGGACTACAATGAGCAGTTCTTC. Translating it yields CASTGLADYNEQFF.

This chain links TRBV7-8 with TRBJ2-3, with D possibly matching TRBD2 (7 bases). The CDR3 is made up of 16 amino acids. Germline V gives CDR1 SGHVS, CDR2 FQNEAQ. The V end lost 5 bases, the J end lost 4 bases, and 19 bases lay between the germline ends. The DNA of the CDR3 is TGTGCCAGCAGCCGGGGGGCCTCCCATAGGGCAGATACGCAGTATTTT. It yields the protein CASSRGASHRADTQYF.

Regarding this clone: Other DNA sequences within the sample encode an identical CDR3. V and J are TRBV5-8 and TRBJ2-3; 10 nucleotides line up with TRBD2. The CDR3 covers 16 residues. J was trimmed by 1 base and V by 2 bases; bases with no gene match: 4. Germline loops: CDR1 SGHTS, CDR2 YDEGEE. The CDR3 region is CASSLGLAGGTDTQYF. The CDR3 coding sequence is TGTGCCAGCAGCTTAGGGCTAGCGGGAGGCACAGATACGCAGTATTTT.

This rearrangement joins TRBV13 to TRBJ2-3, with D perhaps TRBD1 (5 bases). CDR1 PRHDT and CDR2 FYEKMQ come from the germline V gene (reference sequence). The V end was cut by 1 base, the J end by 6 bases, with 14 bases between. This CDR3 is built from 15 residues. The CDR3 is CASSLAGALPDTQYF. The CDR3 coding sequence is TGTGCCAGCAGCTTAGCTGGGGCCCTCCCTGATACGCAGTATTTT.

CDR3 region: CAWGDKGPEAFF. CDR3 sequence (DNA): TGTGCCTGGGGGGACAAGGGGCCTGAAGCTTTCTTT. The chain couples TRBV30 to TRBJ1-1, with D tentatively TRBD1 (6 bases). Per germline, CDR1 GTSNPN and CDR2 SVGIG (reference sequence). The length of the CDR3 is 12 residues. Trimming pared 5 bases from V and 6 bases from J, leaving 13 bases between.

V usage is TRBV29-1 and J usage is TRBJ2-2; no definite D call. With 8 bases removed from V and 0 bases from J, the gap between germline ends came to 10 bases. The CDR3 length is 13 residues. Germline CDR1 is SQVTM and CDR2 is ANQGSEA. The CDR3 spells CSSLSSNTGELFF. CDR3 nucleotide sequence: TGCAGCAGTCTCAGCTCGAACACCGGGGAGCTGTTTTTT.

The chain has TRBV28 and TRBJ1-2; a weak D match, TRBD1 (5 bases). Trimming left V 8 bases short and J 4 bases short, with 29 bases between. Germline V gives CDR1 MDHEN, CDR2 SYDVKM. This CDR3 region has 18 residues. As DNA, the CDR3 is TGTGCCAGCCACCCAGTCGATGGGGCGGAGGAGGCTCTCTATGGCTACACCTTC. It specifies CASHPVDGAEEALYGYTF.

The chain employs TRBV19 and TRBJ1-4; no firm D call. Germline V gene lookup returns CDR1 LNHDA and CDR2 SQIVND (reference sequence). This CDR3 region has 13 residues. Trimming took 1 base from V and 8 from J, leaving 8 bases between them. The CDR3, as DNA: TGTGCCAGTAGTATAGGCTCGACAGAAAAACTGTTTTTT. Protein: CASSIGSTEKLFF.

The genes are TRBV6-5 and TRBJ2-1; no clear D. This CDR3 is built from 14 residues. Germline CDR1 is MNHEY and CDR2 is SVGAGI. The V gene lost 6 bases and the J gene lost 3 bases, with 12 bases spanning the gap. The DNA of the CDR3 is TGTGCCAGCAGGGCTTCAGACGGCTACAATGAGCAGTTCTTC. It encodes CASRASDGYNEQFF.